This TCR beta chain was found in a study of T cell responses to AZD1222 COVID-19 vaccine. Overall study: Analysis merged second doses at about 4 or about 12 weeks. Findings and limits, study-wide: There were mostly white British donors and more females than males, and clonal diversity was possibly underestimated.

As concerns this clone: Antigen specificity is unknown.

Method: immunoSEQ multiplex PCR; TCRdb's copy keeps in-frame clones and lacks some. This sample has roughly 93,000 clones; 89% occur once, and the top ten carry around 1.6%. This CDR3 is 13 amino acids long. CDR1 and CDR2 (germline): LNHNV, YYDKDF (reference sequence). The germline V and J ends were trimmed by 10 bases and 4 bases, with 14 bases remaining between them. This chain connects TRBV15 to TRBJ1-3; D is ambiguous. The sequenced sample was peripheral blood, obtained on day 0 of AZD1222 vaccination. The receptor's source is an adult in good health. The CDR3: CASREGPGNTIYF. In nucleotides, the CDR3 is TGTGCCAGCCGCGAGGGTCCCGGAAACACCATATATTTT.